This TCR beta chain was captured in a study of TIL therapy for anti-PD-1-resistant metastatic lung cancer. Trimming removed 4 bases from V and 0 bases from J, with 7 bases in between. CDR1 and CDR2 (germline): SNHLY, FYNNEI. This CDR3 is built from 14 residues. On this clone: The sample holds other DNA sequences that translate to the same CDR3.

Time point denoted: pre-treatment sample, taken before nivolumab and TIL therapy. Most excised metastases sampled were pleural nodules or supraclavicular lymph nodes. The immunoSEQ assay was v3. Survey-level samples got approximately 1.8 million read pairs; deep-level samples got about 5-6.5 million. The method was immunoSEQ multiplex PCR; TCRdb's version includes in-frame clones alone and lacks a portion of them. The sample shows more than 90,000 clones, around 71% of them seen only once. Sequenced material: tumor tissue, taken at baseline. This chain uses TRBV2 with TRBJ2-1; no definite D call. The sequence derives from a person aged 25 to 80 with non-small cell lung cancer. The CDR3 here is CASSGRSSYNEQFF. The CDR3 DNA is TGTGCCAGCAGTGGACGGAGCTCCTACAATGAGCAGTTCTTC.